The 32 T cell receptor beta chains presented below share a single source sample, sequenced in a study of post-analysis software for immune sequencing data. General study points: Higher frequency in patients than in controls was seen for roughly five TRBV segments, with TRBV5-6, TRBV5-1 and TRBV20-1 among them.

Libraries were made from TCR beta cDNA, and they carried unique molecular identifiers. TCRdb analysed the PCR reads with MiXCR anew, one entry per CDR3 protein. The sample has fewer than 900,000 distinct CDR3 sequences; about 45% are singletons. These receptors' antigens are unknown. Sequencing used blood. The receptors come from a girl aged 10 to 17 with multiple sclerosis.

This chain links TRBV20-1 with TRBJ2-1; 7 bases fit TRBD2. This CDR3 has 13 amino acids. Germline CDR1 DFQATT, CDR2 SNEGSKA (reference sequence). Losses at the gene ends were 6 bases for V and 5 bases for J; bases not matched to a gene: 7. The CDR3 loop reads CSARPAGDNEQFF. CDR3 bases: TGCAGTGCCCGTCCCGCGGGAGACAATGAGCAGTTCTTC.

The chain combines TRBV5-1 with TRBJ2-5; unclear D gene. The end of the DNA is better explained by TRBJ2-7, so the J call may be wrong. Germline V gene sequence: CDR1 SGHRS, CDR2 YFSETQ. CDR3 size: 12 residues. The CDR3 region has the DNA TGCGCCAGCAGCTTGGGACTGGACGAGCAGTACTTC. It is translated as CASSLGLDEQYF.

The chain employs TRBV11-3 and TRBJ2-7, with TRBD1 identical over 7 bases. Germline loops: CDR1 SGHNT, CDR2 YENEEA. The V segment lost 8 bases and the J segment 3 bases; nucleotides outside the gene matches: 7. The length of the CDR3 is 13 residues. CDR3 region: CASRGNRGYEQYF. The CDR3 region has the DNA TGTGCCAGCCGAGGGAACAGGGGCTACGAGCAGTACTTC.

V and J are TRBV30 and TRBJ2-7, with 16 bases aligning to TRBD2. The J call is in doubt because the DNA end fits TRBJ2-5 better. CDR3 size: 14 residues. CDR1 and CDR2 (germline): GTSNPN, SVGIG (reference sequence). The CDR3 reads CASGLAGGRQTQYF. The CDR3 DNA is TGTGCCTCGGGACTAGCGGGAGGGCGGCAGACCCAGTACTTC.

The chain combines TRBV25-1 with TRBJ1-1; 8 nucleotides agree with TRBD1. In germline, CDR1 is MGHDK, CDR2 SYGVNS. This CDR3 has 15 residues. Germline trimming cut 5 bases from V and 3 bases from J; bases unmatched to any gene: 8. The CDR3 DNA reads as TGTGCCAGCAGTCCCCGGGACAGGAGGGACACTGAAGCTTTCTTT. Its translation: CASSPRDRRDTEAFF.

This clonotype showed up just a few times. The chain couples TRBV19 to TRBJ2-3; D is perhaps TRBD1 (6 bases). V was cut by 7 bases and J by 4 bases, with 12 bases left in between. From germline, CDR1 is LNHDA and CDR2 SQIVND (reference sequence). The CDR3 has 13 residues. The CDR3 DNA is TGTGCCAGTATTCCCCCAGGGGCAGATACGCAGTATTTT. This codes for CASIPPGADTQYF. The whole variable domain, remainder taken from reference TRBV19 and TRBJ2-3, is DGGITQSPKYLFRKEGQNVTLSCEQNLNHDAMYWYRQDPGQGLRLIYYSQIVNDFQKGDIAEGYSVSREKKESFPLTVTSAQKNPTAFYLCASIPPGADTQYFGPGTRLTVL.

This clonotype was counted a few times. This rearrangement joins TRBV27 to TRBJ2-7; D not certain. Germline V gives CDR1 MNHEY, CDR2 SMNVEV (reference sequence). V was shortened by 1 base and J by 0 bases, with 7 bases between the two germline ends. The CDR3 covers 14 residues. The CDR3 is CASSLLGFSYEQYF. The CDR3 DNA follows: TGTGCCAGCAGTTTATTAGGGTTCTCCTACGAGCAGTACTTC.

A remark on this clonotype: Mismatch with germline at one junction end may stem from a read error. This chain uses TRBV24-1 with TRBJ2-1; 9 nucleotides line up with TRBD1. The CDR3 is 16 amino acids. Per the germline V gene, CDR1 is KGHDR and CDR2 is SFDVKD. Written as DNA, the CDR3 is TGTGCCACCAGTGGGACAGGGGTTGATTCCTGCAATGAGCAGTTCTTC. Its protein is CATSGTGVDSCNEQFF.

V and J are TRBV6-5 and TRBJ2-7; 8 bases align to TRBD1. Trimming took 4 bases from V and 2 from J; bases not matched to a gene: 1. There are 13 residues in the CDR3. Germline values: CDR1 MNHEY, CDR2 SVGAGI. The CDR3 loop is CASSWGQAYEQYF. The CDR3 DNA follows: TGTGCCAGCAGTTGGGGACAGGCCTACGAGCAGTACTTC.

CDR3 bases: TGTGCCATCGGGGACAGGGCGTTGAATTCACCCCTCCACTTT. It codes for CAIGDRALNSPLHF. The genes are TRBV10-3 and TRBJ1-6, with 9 bases aligning to TRBD1. Germline CDR1 and CDR2: ENHRY and SYGVKD. The CDR3 contains 14 residues. V lost 8 bases, J lost 7 bases, and 6 bases stayed unmatched.

The chain couples TRBV20-1 to TRBJ2-1, with D possibly being TRBD1 (6 bases). Trimming removed 5 bases at V and 7 bases at J, with 9 bases between. Per germline, CDR1 DFQATT and CDR2 SNEGSKA (reference sequence). This CDR3 is 11 amino acids long. The CDR3: CSAPQGNEQFF. In DNA, the CDR3 is TGCAGTGCTCCACAGGGAAATGAGCAGTTCTTC.

The chain has TRBV4-1 and TRBJ2-1; 10 bases align to TRBD2. The J segment lost 5 bases and the V segment lost 1 base, leaving 2 bases of the junction unmatched. Germline V lookup: CDR1 MGHRA, CDR2 YSYEKL. This CDR3 comprises 15 residues. CDR3 nucleotide sequence: TGCGCCAGCAGCCAAGTCCTAGCGGGAGACAATGAGCAGTTCTTC. It translates to CASSQVLAGDNEQFF.

The V gene is TRBV12-3 or TRBV12-4, the J gene TRBJ2-1; TRBD1 aligns across 7 bases. V was clipped by 5 bases and J by 6 bases; unmatched bases: 13. The CDR3 has 16 amino acids. The CDR3 here is CASSRTGWKAFNEQFF. CDR3 sequence (DNA): TGTGCCAGCAGTAGGACAGGTTGGAAGGCTTTCAATGAGCAGTTCTTC.

The chain links TRBV27 to TRBJ1-1; D is uncertain. V shed 3 bases and J shed 11 bases, with 10 bases lying between them. The CDR3 is 11 amino acids. The germline V gene has CDR1 MNHEY and CDR2 SMNVEV (reference sequence). The DNA of the CDR3 is TGTGCCAGCAGTTTGGGCAGTGACGCTTTCTTT. This translates into CASSLGSDAFF.

This clonotype has just a few counts. V gene TRBV10-3 combines with J gene TRBJ2-3; 8 bases agree with TRBD2. The junction had 13 bases not matched to a gene; V was cut back by 10 bases and J by 4 bases. Germline CDR1 and CDR2: ENHRY and SYGVKD. The CDR3 is 15 residues long. The CDR3 DNA reads TGTGCCACCGTACCGGGACTAGGGAAGCCAGATACGCAGTATTTT. Encoded protein: CATVPGLGKPDTQYF.

The chain is built from TRBV27 and TRBJ1-5, with D tentatively TRBD1 (6 bases). The germline V gene encodes CDR1 MNHEY and CDR2 SMNVEV (reference sequence). The length of the CDR3 is 17 residues. Trimming shortened V by 6 bases and J by 6 bases, and 24 bases separated the two germline ends. CDR3 nucleotide sequence: TGTGCCAGCAGCCTAGGGGCGGGCAGGGGACCGGGTCAGCCCCAGCATTTT. Translated, it gives CASSLGAGRGPGQPQHF.

This chain connects TRBV7-8 to TRBJ1-2; possible D gene TRBD1, 5 bases. Trimming stripped 1 base from V and 3 bases from J, with 12 bases between. The CDR3 runs 15 residues. CDR1 SGHVS and CDR2 FQNEAQ come from the germline V gene. CDR3 sequence: CASSLERGKDYGYTF. The CDR3 coding sequence is TGTGCCAGCAGCTTAGAGAGGGGAAAGGACTATGGCTACACCTTC.

The CDR3 DNA reads as TGCAGTGCAGCGGGAGAGACCTACGAGCAGTACTTC. Amino acids: CSAAGETYEQYF. The chain combines TRBV20-1 with TRBJ2-7; 8 nucleotides align to TRBD2. The CDR3 runs to 12 residues. Germline loops: CDR1 DFQATT, CDR2 SNEGSKA (reference sequence). With 6 bases clipped from V and 2 bases from J, the junction kept 3 bases outside the gene matches.

This clonotype was observed a handful of times. The rearrangement joins TRBV7-2 to TRBJ2-7, with 8 nucleotides matching TRBD1. This CDR3 spans 15 amino acids. The ends lost 4 bases at V and 4 bases at J; junction bases unmatched: 9. Germline CDR1 SGHTA, CDR2 FQGNSA. CDR3 bases: TGTGCCAGCAGCTCCACCCCCGGACAGGGATACGAGCAGTACTTC. Translation gives CASSSTPGQGYEQYF.

The CDR3 DNA follows: TGCAGTGCGGAGCCGGGACTCTCTAACTATGGCTACACCTTC. Translation: CSAEPGLSNYGYTF. V usage is TRBV20-1 and J usage is TRBJ1-2, with D possibly being TRBD1 (5 bases). Germline CDR1 and CDR2: DFQATT and SNEGSKA (reference sequence). Trimming cost V 6 bases and J 0 bases, with 14 bases left between them. This CDR3 contains 14 residues.

The gene calls are TRBV6-6 and TRBJ1-2, with TRBD1 matching over 7 bases. CDR3 length: 14 amino acids. J gave up 4 bases and V 2 bases, and 4 bases lay outside the gene matches. CDR1 and CDR2 (germline): MNHNY, SVGAGI (reference sequence). DNA of the CDR3: TGTGCCAGCAGTTACGAGACAGGGAGCTATGGCTACACCTTC. It encodes CASSYETGSYGYTF.

CDR3 DNA: TGCAGTGCTCGGGGACGGGACGCAATCTATGGCTACACCTTC. Its translation is CSARGRDAIYGYTF. This chain joins TRBV20-1 and TRBJ1-2; possibly TRBD1 for D (5 bases). Looked up from germline, CDR1 is DFQATT and CDR2 is SNEGSKA (reference sequence). The CDR3 consists of 14 residues. V was cut by 5 bases and J by 4 bases, with 17 bases left in between.

This chain connects TRBV30 to TRBJ2-1; 10 bases align to TRBD2. CDR1 is GTSNPN, CDR2 SVGIG, per germline (reference sequence). J gave up 3 bases and V 0 bases, and 2 bases lay outside the gene matches. This CDR3 comprises 15 residues. In nucleotides, the CDR3 is TGTGCCTGGAGTGTAAGGACTAGCGGCTACAATGAGCAGTTCTTC. Residues: CAWSVRTSGYNEQFF.

The chain joins TRBV7-9 to TRBJ2-7; the D is unclear. Germline V gene lookup returns CDR1 SEHNR and CDR2 FQNEAQ (reference sequence). Trimming removed 4 bases from V and 1 base from J, with 14 bases in between. The CDR3 has 15 amino acids. CDR3 nucleotide sequence: TGTGCCAGCAGCTCTCTCGATATACCGTCCTACGAGCAGTACTTC. Translating gives CASSSLDIPSYEQYF.

In nucleotides, the CDR3 is TGTGCCAGCAGCACAACACGGGAACTCGGCTACACCTTC. It specifies CASSTTRELGYTF. The chain links TRBV12-3 or TRBV12-4 to TRBJ1-2, with D uncertain. The CDR3 is made up of 13 amino acids. V was shortened by 6 bases and J by 8 bases, with 16 bases between the two germline ends.

This clonotype showed up just a few times. The chain links TRBV19 to TRBJ1-4; 10 nucleotides match TRBD1. V was pared by 5 bases and J by 6 bases, with 3 bases of the junction left unmatched. Germline CDR1 and CDR2: LNHDA and SQIVND (reference sequence). The CDR3 sequence is 14 residues long. The CDR3 here is CASSPGTGDEKLFF. In DNA form, the CDR3 reads TGTGCCAGTAGTCCTGGGACAGGGGATGAAAAACTGTTTTTT. The variable domain in full, with the rest retrieved from reference TRBV19 and TRBJ1-4, is DGGITQSPKYLFRKEGQNVTLSCEQNLNHDAMYWYRQDPGQGLRLIYYSQIVNDFQKGDIAEGYSVSREKKESFPLTVTSAQKNPTAFYLCASSPGTGDEKLFFGSGTQLSVL.

This clonotype was seen repeatedly, ten times or more. The chain couples TRBV20-1 to TRBJ2-7; 7 bases align to TRBD2. Germline V gives CDR1 DFQATT, CDR2 SNEGSKA (reference sequence). The CDR3 extends over 15 amino acids. The V segment lost 5 bases and the J segment 6 bases; nucleotides outside the gene matches: 16. CDR3 residues: CSAWGGDSSLFEQYF. CDR3 nucleotides: TGCAGTGCTTGGGGGGGGGACTCCTCGCTTTTCGAGCAGTACTTC.

V is TRBV7-3 and J is TRBJ2-5; no clear D. Trimming removed 1 base from V and 5 bases from J, with 11 bases in between. The length of the CDR3 is 14 residues. Germline V lookup: CDR1 SGHTA, CDR2 FQGTGA. In DNA, the CDR3 is TGTGCCAGCAGCTTAAGTGGTGGGGTTGAGACCCAGTACTTC. Protein sequence: CASSLSGGVETQYF.

This clonotype was recorded a few times. The CDR3 nucleotides are TGTGCCAGCAGTTTGAGGGGGGATAGCAATCAGCCCCAGCATTTT. Amino acids: CASSLRGDSNQPQHF. The chain couples TRBV6-5 to TRBJ1-5; a weak D match, TRBD1 (6 bases). V lost 4 bases to trimming and J lost 0 bases, with 10 bases between them. Germline V gene lookup returns CDR1 MNHEY and CDR2 SVGAGI. The CDR3 extends over 15 amino acids.

The chain joins TRBV4-3 to TRBJ2-1, with D perhaps matching TRBD1 (5 bases). Germline V lookup: CDR1 LGHNA, CDR2 YSLEER. The CDR3 loop spans 16 amino acids. With 3 bases removed from V and 5 bases from J, the gap between germline ends came to 17 bases. CDR3 nucleotide sequence: TGCGCCAGCAGCCACCATGGGGTAGGGGCTGACAATGAGCAGTTCTTC. It yields the protein CASSHHGVGADNEQFF.

The chain uses TRBV2 and TRBJ1-1, with D unresolved. V gave up 10 bases and J gave up 11 bases, with 17 bases separating them. CDR3 length: 11 amino acids. Germline V gene sequence: CDR1 SNHLY, CDR2 FYNNEI. In nucleotides, the CDR3 is TGTGCCACCGCGAGCCGGGCGGGTGCTTTCTTT. Translating gives CATASRAGAFF.

Note on this clonotype: Just one base apart from a much larger clone, this may be a read error. This chain uses TRBV5-1 with TRBJ2-6; maybe TRBD1 (5 bases). The germline V gene encodes CDR1 SGHRS and CDR2 YFSETQ. This CDR3 is 14 amino acids long. CDR3 in DNA: TGCGCCAGCAGCTCTGCATCTGGGGCCAACGTCCCGACTTTC. This sequence encodes CASSSASGANVPTF. The whole variable domain, remainder taken from reference TRBV5-1 and TRBJ2-6, is KAGVTQTPRYLIKTRGQQVTLSCSPISGHRSVSWYQQTPGQGLQFLFEYFSETQRNKGNFPGRFSGRQFSNSRSEMNVSTLELGDSALYLCASSSASGANVPTFGAGSRLTVL.